Below are 8 T cell receptor beta chains sequenced from a single sample in a study of blood T cells in healthy people across ages. The second PCR ran about 6 to 12 cycles with a sample-barcoded 5' primer and J-beta primers. MiXCR, run by TCRdb on the 5' RACE reads, gives a single entry per CDR3 protein. The table has 550,000 to 650,000 distinct CDR3 sequences, about 29% seen once. This sample also belongs to another study, concerning T cells of mothers and their children.

Input material: blood. The receptors were gathered from a boy aged 2 to 9 in good health.

This chain uses TRBV28 with TRBJ1-2; D not certain. The CDR3 extends over 13 amino acids. The germline gives CDR1 MDHEN, CDR2 SYDVKM. Trimming pared 5 bases from V and 5 bases from J, leaving 12 bases between. The CDR3 nucleotides are TGTGCCAGCAGTCCGTTGAAGGGTTATGGCTACACCTTC. It codes for CASSPLKGYGYTF.

For this clonotype: At one boundary the junction diverges from the germline segment, which might be a read error. This chain connects TRBV6-2 or TRBV6-3 to TRBJ2-5; D tentatively reads TRBD1 or TRBD2 (5 bases each). Germline-derived CDR1 and CDR2 are MNHEY and SVGEGT. The CDR3 covers 15 residues. The CDR3 spells CASSTRDLGQETQYF. The CDR3 DNA reads TGTGCCAGCAGTACCCGGGACCTAGGGCAAGAGACCCAATACTTC.

CDR3: CASSLIQGGGDEQYF. DNA for the CDR3: TGTGCCAGCAGCTTGATACAGGGGGGGGGTGACGAGCAGTACTTC. V and J are TRBV5-5 and TRBJ2-7, with D possibly matching TRBD1 (8 bases). CDR1 SGHKS and CDR2 YYEKEE come from the germline V gene (reference sequence). The CDR3 totals 15 residues. The V and J ends lost 1 base and 5 bases respectively, with 16 bases between them.

The CDR3 sequence is CASSQERGGGRPYNEQFF. The CDR3, as DNA: TGTGCCAGCAGCCAAGAGAGGGGTGGGGGGAGGCCGTACAATGAGCAGTTCTTC. The chain couples TRBV4-2 to TRBJ2-1; tentative D call: TRBD2 (6 bases). Trimming took 0 bases from V and 4 from J, leaving 19 bases between them. The CDR3 contains 18 residues. CDR1 LGHNA and CDR2 YNFKEQ come from the germline V gene.

Comments on this clonotype: A much larger clone lies one base from this, so it may be a read error. V gene TRBV2 combines with J gene TRBJ2-5; D not resolved. The CDR3 runs 13 residues. CDR1 and CDR2 from the germline V gene are SNHLY and FYNNEI. V shed 8 bases and J shed 9 bases, with 19 bases lying between them. The CDR3 sequence is CASRPIDAAAQYF. The CDR3 coding sequence is TGTGCCAGCCGCCCGATCGACGCGGCGGCCCAGTACTTC.

The V call is TRBV7-9, the J call TRBJ2-3; 7 nucleotides match TRBD2. Trimming took 3 bases from V and 5 from J; bases not matched to a gene: 8. Germline CDR1 and CDR2: SEHNR and FQNEAQ (reference sequence). The CDR3 totals 15 residues. The CDR3 bases are TGTGCCAGCAGCTTTTCGGGGGGAATAGGAGATACGCAGTATTTT. It encodes CASSFSGGIGDTQYF.

The chain uses TRBV27 and TRBJ2-3, with D maybe TRBD2 (5 bases). The CDR3 contains 14 residues. Trimming left V 6 bases short and J 5 bases short, with 15 bases between. CDR1 and CDR2 (germline): MNHEY, SMNVEV (reference sequence). As DNA, the CDR3 is TGTGCCAGCAGCCGACGGGCAGGAGGAGATACGCAGTATTTT. This encodes CASSRRAGGDTQYF.

This clonotype was seen a handful of times. The V and J genes are TRBV19 and TRBJ1-2, with 7 nucleotides matching TRBD1. After removal of 6 bases from V and 0 bases from J, the junction contained 4 bases not matched to a gene. Germline assignment: CDR1 LNHDA and CDR2 SQIVND (reference sequence). The CDR3 is 14 amino acids. In nucleotides, the CDR3 is TGTGCCAGTAGGGGACAGATCGCTAACTATGGCTACACCTTC. This gives the protein CASRGQIANYGYTF.